A single sample is the source of the 23 T cell receptor beta chains below, sequenced in a study of cytomegalovirus exposure and HLA in healthy donors. The PCR had 60 Vbeta and 13 Jbeta primers. Profiled with immunoSEQ multiplex PCR; TCRdb holds only in-frame clones, not every one. The sample records about 230,000 clones, 75% to 85% being singletons. Sequencing was done on a sample of PBMCs. The source of these receptors is a woman aged 55-70 years in good health and CMV-seropositive.

The genes are TRBV28 and TRBJ2-3; D is perhaps TRBD1 (6 bases). V lost 6 bases and J 8 bases, leaving 27 bases between the germline ends. CDR3 length: 17 amino acids. The germline V gene has CDR1 MDHEN and CDR2 SYDVKM. CDR3 nucleotide sequence: TGTGCCAGCAGCTCCAGGGGCAGTCCCGTGGGTAGGGTTACGCAGTATTTT. Protein: CASSSRGSPVGRVTQYF.

As DNA, the CDR3 is TGTGCCAGCAGTGTGGCCGCGGCGCAGCAGTACTTC. It is translated as CASSVAAAQQYF. The rearrangement links TRBV2 to TRBJ2-7; D gene uncertain. V dropped 4 bases and J dropped 8 bases, with 12 bases sitting between them. This CDR3 is built from 12 residues. Germline V lookup: CDR1 SNHLY, CDR2 FYNNEI. Together with reference TRBV2 and TRBJ2-7, the CDR3 gives the full variable domain: EPEVTQTPSHQVTQMGQEVILRCVPISNHLYFYWYRQILGQKVEFLVSFYNNEISEKSEIFDDQFSVERPDGSNFTLKIRSTKLEDSAMYFCASSVAAAQQYFGPGTRLTVT.

This chain uses TRBV5-4 with TRBJ2-2, with a possible D match to TRBD2 (6 bases). From germline, CDR1 is SGHNT and CDR2 YYREEE (reference sequence). The CDR3 spans 14 residues. V lost 5 bases and J lost 7, with 15 bases in between. CDR3 DNA: TGTGCCAGCAGTGCCCTCGCCGGGGGCGGGGAGCTGTTTTTT. Residues: CASSALAGGGELFF.

This chain joins TRBV6-1 and TRBJ2-7, with TRBD1 matching over 9 bases. This CDR3 comprises 13 residues. The V and J ends lost 4 bases and 6 bases, in that order; junction bases with no gene match: 4. The germline V gene has CDR1 MNHNS and CDR2 SASEGT. CDR3 amino acids: CASSVQGAFEQYF. The CDR3, as DNA: TGTGCCAGCAGTGTACAGGGGGCCTTCGAGCAGTACTTC.

The V and J genes are TRBV29-1 and TRBJ2-3; no clear D. V gave up 6 bases and J gave up 3 bases, with 4 bases separating them. There are 10 residues in the CDR3. Germline CDR1 reads SQVTM; CDR2 reads ANQGSEA. The CDR3 bases are TGCAGCGTGGCAACAGATACGCAGTATTTT. Translation: CSVATDTQYF.

The chain recombines TRBV4-1 with TRBJ2-1; 8 bases agree with TRBD2. V lost 4 bases, J lost 6 bases, and 11 bases stayed unmatched. Germline V lookup: CDR1 MGHRA, CDR2 YSYEKL. The CDR3 runs to 16 residues. CDR3 in DNA: TGCGCCAGCAGCCCGAGACGGGGGGGGGTGGTCAATGAGCAGTTCTTC. It translates to CASSPRRGGVVNEQFF.

The V gene is TRBV27, the J gene TRBJ1-1; unclear D gene. Germline V lookup: CDR1 MNHEY, CDR2 SMNVEV (reference sequence). V was pared by 6 bases and J by 1 base, with 18 bases between. This CDR3 region has 16 residues. The CDR3 DNA reads TGTGCCAGCAGAATATGGGCAGGCCGATCGAACACTGAAGCTTTCTTT. Residues: CASRIWAGRSNTEAFF.

The V gene is TRBV28, the J gene TRBJ1-2; no reliable D call. Germline CDR1 and CDR2: MDHEN and SYDVKM. The germline V and J ends were trimmed by 7 bases and 0 bases, with 9 bases remaining between them. The CDR3 covers 13 residues. The CDR3 loop reads CASTSSPNYGYTF. For the CDR3, the DNA is TGTGCCAGCACTTCGAGCCCTAACTATGGCTACACCTTC.

The rearrangement links TRBV5-1 to TRBJ2-5, with TRBD1 identical over 9 bases. The J call may be wrong; the DNA end is better matched by TRBJ2-7. The CDR3 spans 16 residues. Germline V CDR1 and CDR2: SGHRS, YFSETQ. CDR3 nucleotide sequence: TGCGCCAGCAGCCCGTTAGGCGGGACAGGGCCCTACGAGCAGTACTTC. It translates to CASSPLGGTGPYEQYF.

J is TRBJ2-7 and V is TRBV5-6; D gene unclear. The V end lost 1 base, the J end lost 2 bases, and 7 bases lay between the germline ends. The V gene's germline CDR1 is SGHDT and CDR2 YYEEEE. This CDR3 is 13 amino acids long. CDR3 in DNA: TGTGCCAGCAGCTTGACTACTACCTACGAGCAGTACTTC. Amino acid sequence: CASSLTTTYEQYF. Complete variable domain (other parts from reference TRBV5-6 and TRBJ2-7): DAGVTQSPTHLIKTRGQQVTLRCSPKSGHDTVSWYQQALGQGPQFIFQYYEEEERQRGNFPDRFSGHQFPNYSSELNVNALLLGDSALYLCASSLTTTYEQYFGPGTRLTVT.

The CDR3 nucleotides read TGTGCCAGCAGCTTGTTCCCCTATAGCAATCAGCCCCAGCATTTT. Its protein is CASSLFPYSNQPQHF. This rearrangement joins TRBV5-8 to TRBJ1-5; no clear D. The CDR3 loop spans 15 amino acids. Between the trimmed V and J ends, which lost 1 base and 0 bases, there was a span of 8 bases. Per the germline V gene, CDR1 is SGHTS and CDR2 is YDEGEE.

The CDR3 DNA follows: TGCGCCAGCAGCCAAGATTCAGGCGGGGCCCGGTGGGAGCAGTACTTC. Its protein product is CASSQDSGGARWEQYF. The genes are TRBV4-3 and TRBJ2-7; possibly TRBD2 for D (6 bases). The V and J ends lost 0 bases and 7 bases respectively, with 19 bases between them. The germline CDR1 and CDR2 sequences are LGHNA and YSLEER. This CDR3 has 16 amino acids.

This rearrangement joins TRBV11-2 to TRBJ1-4; 7 nucleotides match TRBD1. V lost 5 bases and J lost 8; bases outside the gene matches: 11. The CDR3 is 15 amino acids. CDR1 is SGHAT and CDR2 is FQNNGV in the germline V gene. The DNA of the CDR3 is TGTGCCAGCAGCAGTTCAGGGAGGACAGGCGAAAAACTGTTTTTT. This gives the protein CASSSSGRTGEKLFF.

This clone was observed a few times. J is TRBJ1-2 and V is TRBV4-1; 7 nucleotides agree with TRBD1. This CDR3 spans 18 amino acids. Looked up from germline, CDR1 is MGHRA and CDR2 is YSYEKL. J lost 5 bases, V lost 4 bases, and 19 bases had no gene match. CDR3: CASSPRTRRTGEPYGYTF. CDR3 DNA sequence: TGCGCCAGCAGCCCGAGAACCCGACGGACAGGAGAACCTTATGGCTACACCTTC.

This clone occurred once. This rearrangement joins TRBV2 to TRBJ2-2; perhaps TRBD2 as D (7 bases). Germline-derived CDR1 and CDR2 are SNHLY and FYNNEI. The CDR3 is 14 residues long. Trimming shortened V by 7 bases and J by 6 bases, and 15 bases separated the two germline ends. CDR3: CASIPRGAPGELFF. CDR3 sequence (DNA): TGTGCCAGCATCCCCCGGGGGGCGCCCGGGGAGCTGTTTTTT.

V is TRBV7-9 and J is TRBJ1-1, with 8 positions matching TRBD1. The germline CDR1 and CDR2 sequences are SEHNR and FQNEAQ (reference sequence). The CDR3 length is 15 residues. Trimming removed 5 bases from V and 4 bases from J; junction bases left unmatched: 9. DNA for the CDR3: TGTGCCAGCAGCCGTCCCGGGACAGGAGGCACTGAAGCTTTCTTT. Translation gives CASSRPGTGGTEAFF.

This sequence joins TRBV2 and TRBJ2-5, with TRBD1 as a possible D gene (6 bases). Germline lookup yields CDR1 SNHLY and CDR2 FYNNEI. V was clipped by 10 bases and J by 2 bases, with 8 bases between them. The CDR3 is 11 amino acids. The CDR3 loop is CAIGQQETQYF. The DNA of the CDR3 is TGTGCCATAGGACAGCAAGAGACCCAGTACTTC.

This chain links TRBV5-1 with TRBJ2-5; TRBD1 aligns across 9 bases. The CDR3 has 18 residues. Germline V gene lookup returns CDR1 SGHRS and CDR2 YFSETQ. V dropped 2 bases and J dropped 0; count of bases not matched to a gene: 11. The chain's CDR3 is CASSLQGAGGLYQETQYF. CDR3 in DNA: TGCGCCAGCAGCTTACAGGGGGCTGGCGGCCTATACCAAGAGACCCAGTACTTC.

This clone was observed a handful of times. The chain joins TRBV9 to TRBJ1-6; no definite D call. V dropped 4 bases and J dropped 7 bases, with 18 bases sitting between them. There are 16 residues in the CDR3. CDR1 and CDR2 (germline): SGDLS, YYNGEE. CDR3 sequence: CASSLPSGIGNSPLHF. CDR3 nucleotides: TGTGCCAGCAGCCTCCCCTCGGGGATAGGGAATTCACCCCTCCACTTT.

The gene calls are TRBV6-1 and TRBJ2-1, with D maybe TRBD2 (6 bases). The V end was cut by 9 bases, the J end by 11 bases, with 20 bases between. CDR3 size: 13 residues. CDR1 MNHNS and CDR2 SASEGT come from the germline V gene. CDR3: CASTAGGEIKQFF. Written as DNA, the CDR3 is TGTGCCAGTACAGCGGGTGGGGAAATTAAGCAGTTCTTC.

The rearrangement uses TRBV6-1 and TRBJ1-2, with D maybe TRBD1 (6 bases). The V end was cut by 6 bases, the J end by 3 bases, with 8 bases between. This CDR3 region has 12 residues. Germline V gene data show CDR1 as MNHNS and CDR2 as SASEGT. The CDR3 sequence is CASSRGDYGYTF. The CDR3 region has the DNA TGTGCCAGCAGCAGGGGTGACTATGGCTACACCTTC.

The V and J genes are TRBV30 and TRBJ2-3; no firm D call. This CDR3 has 12 residues. Germline V gene sequence: CDR1 GTSNPN, CDR2 SVGIG (reference sequence). Trimming removed 3 bases from V and 6 bases from J, with 10 bases in between. In nucleotides, the CDR3 is TGTGCCTGGAGCCCACTGGTCGATACGCAGTATTTT. Residues: CAWSPLVDTQYF.

This rearrangement joins TRBV7-2 to TRBJ2-3, with D possibly TRBD1 on 5 matching bases. The CDR3 sequence is 15 residues long. V gave up 0 bases and J gave up 4 bases, with 11 bases separating them. Germline V gene data show CDR1 as SGHTA and CDR2 as FQGNSA. In nucleotides, the CDR3 is TGTGCCAGCAGCTTAGCATCCAGGGTGGCAGATACGCAGTATTTT. Its translation is CASSLASRVADTQYF. Full variable domain (missing parts from reference TRBV7-2 and TRBJ2-3): GAGVSQSPSNKVTEKGKDVELRCDPISGHTALYWYRQSLGQGLEFLIYFQGNSAPDKSGLPSDRFSAERTGGSVSTLTIQRTQQEDSAVYLCASSLASRVADTQYFGPGTRLTVL.